The rows below give T cell receptor beta chains drawn from one sample of a study of blood T cell repertoires in COVID-19. Sequenced by immunoSEQ multiplex PCR; TCRdb stores in-frame clones only, minus some. The data contain about 220,000 clones, roughly 90% of them seen just once; the ten biggest clones take up 3% to 4.5%. The sequenced material came from PBMCs or T cells enriched from blood (not recorded which). These receptors all stem from a woman in her forties with acute COVID-19. The CDR3 runs from the conserved cysteine through the conserved F or W. The D gene is left open where the match is weak. Size is omitted from some rows. Given values are once, few, many or a class for expanded clones.

v_call,clone_size,j_call,d_call,cdr3_nt,cdr3_aa
TRBV19,.,TRBJ1-2,.,TGTGCCAGTAGTATCCCCGGGGTTGGAGGCTACACCTTC,CASSIPGVGGYTF
TRBV6-5,.,TRBJ1-1,TRBD1,TGTGCCAGCAGTTACGACAGGGGGCGAAACACTGAAGCTTTCTTT,CASSYDRGRNTEAFF
TRBV25-1,.,TRBJ2-3,TRBD2,TGTGCCAGCAGTGAAACTAGCGGAAAAAGCACAGATACGCAGTATTTT,CASSETSGKSTDTQYF
TRBV29-1,.,TRBJ2-3,TRBD1,TGCAGCGCCAAAGTTGGGACAGGGGGCCGTTCGGCAGATACGCAGTATTTT,CSAKVGTGGRSADTQYF
TRBV5-4,.,TRBJ1-4,.,TGTGCCAGCAGCCGGGGGGGGGCAACTAATGAAAAACTGTTTTTT,CASSRGGATNEKLFF
TRBV25-1,.,TRBJ1-1,.,TGTGCCAGCAGTGAATATAACACCAGACTCAACGCTGAAGCTTTCTTT,CASSEYNTRLNAEAFF
TRBV27,.,TRBJ1-2,.,TGTGCCAGCAGTTCCTTTGGGGCAGACGCTAACTATGGCTACACCTTC,CASSSFGADANYGYTF
TRBV7-9,once,TRBJ1-2,.,TGTGCCAGCAGCTTTGGGACACCTCTGAACTATGGCTACACCTTC,CASSFGTPLNYGYTF
TRBV3-1/TRBV3-2,.,TRBJ1-6,.,TGTGCCAGCAGCCAAGGGGGAGGGGTGGGTTCACCCCTCCACTTT,CASSQGGGVGSPLHF
TRBV6-2/TRBV6-3,.,TRBJ2-1,TRBD2,TGTGCCAGCAGTTATATAGCGGGGGCCCGAGGTGAGCAGTTCTTC,CASSYIAGARGEQFF
TRBV5-1,few,TRBJ2-1,TRBD2,TGCGCCAGCAGCTTGAGGGTAGCGGGGACCTACAATGAGCAGTTCTTC,CASSLRVAGTYNEQFF
TRBV4-1,.,TRBJ1-3,.,TGCGCCAGCAGCCAAGTGGGAGGACCGCGCTCTGGAAACACCATATATTTT,CASSQVGGPRSGNTIYF
TRBV7-6,.,TRBJ1-2,TRBD1,TGTGCCACCAAAAGACAGGGAAGCTATGGCTACACCTTC,CATKRQGSYGYTF
TRBV2,.,TRBJ1-5,TRBD1,TGTGCCAGCAGTACCACAGGGGTGGGTAGTCAGCCCCAGCATTTT,CASSTTGVGSQPQHF
TRBV6-5,.,TRBJ2-5,.,TGTGCCAGCATTGGGGAGAAAGAGACCCAGTACTTC,CASIGEKETQYF
TRBV5-1,.,TRBJ2-3,.,TGCGCCAGCAGGGATGACCTTACTCGGGCAGATACGCAGTATTTT,CASRDDLTRADTQYF
TRBV12-3/TRBV12-4,once,TRBJ1-2,TRBD1,TGTGCCAGCAGTTCGACAGGGAACGACGGCTACACCTTC,CASSSTGNDGYTF
TRBV3-1/TRBV3-2,.,TRBJ2-4,.,TGTGCCAGCAGCCAAGCTATGTTAGCCAAAAACATTCAGTACTTC,CASSQAMLAKNIQYF
TRBV5-8,.,TRBJ1-5,TRBD1,TGTGCCAGCAGCGGGGGGTCAAACGCAGGGGGCCATCAGCCCCAGCATTTT,CASSGGSNAGGHQPQHF
TRBV9,.,TRBJ2-7,.,TGTGCCAGCAGCCCGACACCAATCCTCCGCTACGAGCAGTACTTC,CASSPTPILRYEQYF
TRBV28,.,TRBJ1-2,TRBD1,TGTGCCAGCAGTTCGGGACAGGGGAACTATGGCTACACCTTC,CASSSGQGNYGYTF
TRBV7-8,.,TRBJ1-3,.,TGTGCCAGTTCAATCCAGGGGCAAAATTCCGGAAACACCATATATTTT,CASSIQGQNSGNTIYF
TRBV19,.,TRBJ1-6,.,TGTGCCAGTAGTCCCCGGACAGAGACCTCACCCCTCCACTTT,CASSPRTETSPLHF
TRBV19,once,TRBJ1-1,.,TGTGCCAGTAGTCCCCTAGGTGGGTTCCCTGAAGCTTTCTTT,CASSPLGGFPEAFF